A single sample is the source of the 9 T cell receptor beta chains below, sequenced in a study of blood T cell repertoires in COVID-19. Profiling relied on immunoSEQ multiplex PCR, and the TCRdb table lists in-frame clones only, not all of them. Of approximately 25,000 clones listed, around 72% were seen once; the top ten hold roughly 43%. The specimen sequenced was peripheral blood. These receptors were obtained from an elderly woman with acute or convalescent COVID-19.

The J gene is TRBJ2-1, the V gene TRBV19; 9 nucleotides line up with TRBD2. Trimming cost V 11 bases and J 4 bases; bases outside gene matches: 3. CDR3 length equals 12 residues. Germline CDR1 reads LNHDA; CDR2 reads SQIVND (reference sequence). The CDR3 DNA is TGTGCCTGCGGGGGGGCTTACAATGAGCAGTTCTTC. Amino acid sequence: CACGGAYNEQFF.

J is TRBJ1-5 and V is TRBV6-5; 8 positions agree with TRBD1. V dropped 6 bases and J dropped 9; count of bases not matched to a gene: 7. Per germline, CDR1 MNHEY and CDR2 SVGAGI. The CDR3 length is 13 residues. The CDR3 bases are TGTGCCAGCAGCCCGGACAGGGCTCGGCCCCAGCATTTT. Amino acid sequence: CASSPDRARPQHF.

The rearrangement links TRBV7-2 to TRBJ2-5; D perhaps matches TRBD2 (7 bases). V was pared by 3 bases and J by 3 bases, with 11 bases between. CDR3 size: 14 residues. The germline V gene has CDR1 SGHTA and CDR2 FQGNSA. The CDR3 sequence: CASSFRGREETQYF. CDR3 coding DNA: TGTGCCAGCAGCTTTAGGGGGAGGGAAGAGACCCAGTACTTC.

This chain uses TRBV7-9 with TRBJ1-1; 8 bases agree with TRBD1. CDR3 size: 14 residues. V was clipped by 2 bases and J by 6 bases; unmatched bases: 5. Germline assignment: CDR1 SEHNR and CDR2 FQNEAQ (reference sequence). Here the CDR3 DNA reads TGTGCCAGCAGCTTAAACATGGACAGGGCTGAAGCTTTCTTT. The encoded protein is CASSLNMDRAEAFF.

The V call is TRBV28, the J call TRBJ1-1, with a possible D match to TRBD1 (5 bases). From germline, CDR1 is MDHEN and CDR2 SYDVKM. Between the trimmed V and J ends, which lost 6 bases and 3 bases, there was a span of 14 bases. CDR3 size: 14 residues. CDR3 amino acids: CASSYVQGYTEAFF. The CDR3 DNA reads as TGTGCCAGCAGCTACGTTCAGGGATACACTGAAGCTTTCTTT.

This clone turned up a few times. The chain recombines TRBV10-3 with TRBJ1-3, with a tentative D call TRBD1 (5 bases). Trimming took 4 bases from V and 0 from J, leaving 13 bases between them. The germline CDR1 and CDR2 sequences are ENHRY and SYGVKD. The CDR3 runs 16 residues. CDR3 nucleotides: TGTGCCATCAGTGTACGGAACAGGCTCTCTGGAAACACCATATATTTT. Its protein product is CAISVRNRLSGNTIYF.

This clone was detected only once. This chain links TRBV30 with TRBJ2-6, with D uncertain. V lost 0 bases and J 4 bases, leaving 10 bases between the germline ends. Per germline, CDR1 GTSNPN and CDR2 SVGIG (reference sequence). The CDR3 extends over 15 amino acids. The CDR3, as DNA: TGTGCCTGGAGTGTGTCACTGGGCGGGGCCAACGTCCTGACTTTC. Translation: CAWSVSLGGANVLTF.

V usage is TRBV5-6 and J usage is TRBJ2-5; TRBD1 matches at 9 bases. The CDR3 sequence is 14 residues long. Trimming cost V 3 bases and J 6 bases; bases outside gene matches: 6. Germline V lookup: CDR1 SGHDT, CDR2 YYEEEE. This CDR3 is CASSSVGTGQTQYF. As DNA, the CDR3 is TGTGCCAGCAGCTCGGTAGGGACAGGGCAGACCCAGTACTTC.

This chain joins TRBV11-2 and TRBJ2-2, with D unclear. The V end was cut by 1 base, the J end by 4 bases, with 10 bases between. Looked up from germline, CDR1 is SGHAT and CDR2 is FQNNGV. The CDR3 length is 15 residues. The CDR3 DNA is TGTGCCAGCAGCTTAGCCCGCCAGTCCACCGGGGAGCTGTTTTTT. Translation: CASSLARQSTGELFF.